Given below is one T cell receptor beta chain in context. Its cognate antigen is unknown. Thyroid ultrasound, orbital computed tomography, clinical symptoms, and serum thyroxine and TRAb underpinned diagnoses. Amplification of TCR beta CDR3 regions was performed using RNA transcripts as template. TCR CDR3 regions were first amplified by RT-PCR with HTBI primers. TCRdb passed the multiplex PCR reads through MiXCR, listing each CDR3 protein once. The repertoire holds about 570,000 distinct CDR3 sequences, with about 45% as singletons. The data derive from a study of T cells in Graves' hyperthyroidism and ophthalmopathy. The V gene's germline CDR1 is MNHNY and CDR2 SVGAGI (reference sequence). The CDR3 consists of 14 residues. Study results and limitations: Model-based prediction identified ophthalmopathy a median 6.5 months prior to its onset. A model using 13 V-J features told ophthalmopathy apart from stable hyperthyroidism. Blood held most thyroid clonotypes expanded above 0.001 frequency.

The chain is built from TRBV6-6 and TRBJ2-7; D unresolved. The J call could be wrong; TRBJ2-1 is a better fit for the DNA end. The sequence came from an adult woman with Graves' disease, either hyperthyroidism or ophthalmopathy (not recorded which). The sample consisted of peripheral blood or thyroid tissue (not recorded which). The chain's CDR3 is CASSADSSYNEQFF. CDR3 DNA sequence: TGTGCCAGCAGTGCGGATAGCTCCTACAATGAGCAGTTCTTC.